A single sample is the source of the 22 T cell receptor beta chains below, sequenced in a study of blood T cells in healthy people across ages. A sample-barcoded 5' primer and a J-beta primer mix were used in a second PCR of about 7 to 12 cycles. TCRdb called the 5' RACE reads again in MiXCR, with one record for every CDR3 protein. The sample yields 870,000 or so distinct CDR3 sequences, about 28% seen once. The sequencing sample was made of blood. Every receptor here comes from a woman older than 75 in good health.

The chain joins TRBV20-1 to TRBJ2-7; maybe TRBD1 (6 bases). This CDR3 contains 12 residues. With 3 bases removed from V and 6 bases from J, the gap between germline ends came to 12 bases. Germline V gene data show CDR1 as DFQATT and CDR2 as SNEGSKA (reference sequence). CDR3 nucleotide sequence: TGCAGTGCTAGTACAGGGAGTGTCGAGCAGTACTTC. Translation gives CSASTGSVEQYF.

The chain is built from TRBV20-1 and TRBJ2-7; 7 positions agree with TRBD1. The CDR3 loop spans 15 amino acids. Germline V gene lookup returns CDR1 DFQATT and CDR2 SNEGSKA (reference sequence). Unmatched junction bases numbered 11, after V lost 6 bases and J lost 0 bases. CDR3 in DNA: TGCAGTGCGAACACAGGGGCAAAAAGCTCCTACGAGCAGTACTTC. Protein: CSANTGAKSSYEQYF.

The CDR3 DNA follows: TGCAGTGCTAGAGATAACGTGGGGCCCCAGCATTTT. Encoded protein: CSARDNVGPQHF. The chain uses TRBV20-1 and TRBJ1-5; D gene unclear. The CDR3 covers 12 residues. The V gene's germline CDR1 is DFQATT and CDR2 SNEGSKA (reference sequence). V dropped 0 bases and J dropped 9 bases, with 9 bases sitting between them.

This rearrangement joins TRBV10-1 to TRBJ1-1, with 8 bases matching TRBD1. With 3 bases clipped from V and 11 bases from J, the junction kept 14 bases outside the gene matches. Germline V gene lookup returns CDR1 WNHNN and CDR2 SYGVQD (reference sequence). The CDR3 runs to 15 residues. The CDR3 is CASSDFVRTGYGAFF. The CDR3 nucleotides are TGCGCCAGCAGTGACTTCGTCCGGACAGGGTATGGGGCTTTCTTT.

With respect to this clonotype: This may come from a read error, since a much larger clone is one base off. CDR3 loop: CVSSLEGLISEQFF. The CDR3 coding sequence is TGCGTCAGCAGCTTGGAGGGACTAATTTCTGAGCAGTTCTTC. V usage is TRBV5-1 and J usage is TRBJ2-1; TRBD2 aligns across 7 bases. CDR3 length: 14 residues. The germline CDR1 and CDR2 sequences are SGHRS and YFSETQ.

In this sample, this clonotype turned up many times. This rearrangement joins TRBV12-3 or TRBV12-4 to TRBJ2-5; 9 bases map to TRBD2. The V segment lost 6 bases and the J segment 5 bases; nucleotides outside the gene matches: 10. The CDR3 length is 15 residues. CDR3 loop: CASSPGTSWLETQYF. The CDR3 DNA follows: TGTGCCAGCAGCCCCGGGACTAGCTGGTTGGAGACCCAGTACTTC.

This clonotype was counted only a few times. A clone one base away is much larger, so this may be a read error. The rearrangement links TRBV20-1 to TRBJ2-5, with D maybe TRBD2 (5 bases). V was pared by 2 bases and J by 11 bases, with 18 bases between. Germline V gives CDR1 DFQATT, CDR2 SNEGSKA (reference sequence). This CDR3 comprises 13 residues. The CDR3 region has the DNA TGCAGTGCTAGAAAGACCGGGGTGAATGAGCAGTACTTC. This codes for CSARKTGVNEQYF.

This clonotype has at least ten counts. This chain joins TRBV20-1 and TRBJ2-3; 7 bases agree with TRBD2. The CDR3 is 16 residues long. Losses at the gene ends were 3 bases for V and 0 bases for J; bases not matched to a gene: 9. The germline V gene encodes CDR1 DFQATT and CDR2 SNEGSKA (reference sequence). The CDR3 sequence is CSARDAASGSTDTQYF. Here the CDR3 DNA reads TGCAGTGCTAGGGACGCGGCTAGCGGAAGCACAGATACGCAGTATTTT.

Concerning this clonotype itself: Germline is not matched at one junction end, which may reflect a read error. The V gene is TRBV6-5, the J gene TRBJ2-3; tentative D call: TRBD1 (6 bases). Germline CDR1 is MNHEY and CDR2 is SVGAGI. The CDR3 covers 14 residues. Here the CDR3 DNA reads TGTGCCAGCAGAAAACAGGGAAGCACAGATGCGCAGTATTTT. This gives the protein CASRKQGSTDAQYF.

This clonotype was picked up many times. The V and J genes are TRBV7-2 and TRBJ2-5, with TRBD2 matching 9 bases. Germline trimming cut 3 bases from V and 5 bases from J; bases unmatched to any gene: 10. The germline CDR1 and CDR2 sequences are SGHTA and FQGNSA. There are 16 residues in the CDR3. CDR3 nucleotide sequence: TGTGCCAGCAGCTTGACGGCGGGGGGGGGCGGGGAGACCCAGTACTTC. It specifies CASSLTAGGGGETQYF.

This clonotype was recorded at least ten times. The chain has TRBV6-4 and TRBJ2-1; 10 positions match TRBD2. The CDR3 contains 16 residues. Germline lookup yields CDR1 MRHNA and CDR2 SNTAGT. The V and J ends lost 4 bases and 2 bases, in that order; junction bases with no gene match: 5. DNA for the CDR3: TGTGCCAGCAGTGGGAAAAGCGGGGGGGCCTACAATGAGCAGTTCTTC. Translated: CASSGKSGGAYNEQFF.

This chain joins TRBV5-4 and TRBJ2-7, with unresolved D. CDR3 length: 14 amino acids. Per germline, CDR1 SGHNT and CDR2 YYREEE (reference sequence). V was trimmed by 2 bases and J by 3 bases, leaving 12 bases between them. The CDR3 protein is CASSLIPTVYEQYF. The CDR3 DNA reads TGTGCCAGCAGCTTAATTCCTACGGTCTACGAGCAGTACTTC.

In regard to this clonotype: This sequence may be a read error, since a much larger clone differs from it by one base. V usage is TRBV30 and J usage is TRBJ2-2; 11 positions match TRBD2. CDR1 and CDR2 from the germline V gene are GTSNPN and SVGIG (reference sequence). The CDR3 consists of 14 residues. The CDR3 sequence is CAWKTSGGTGERFF. Here the CDR3 DNA reads TGTGCCTGGAAAACTAGCGGGGGCACCGGGGAGCGGTTTTTT.

This clonotype was recorded a few times. This could be a read error, since a much larger clone is one nucleotide away. The J gene is TRBJ2-1, the V gene TRBV4-3; 9 bases fit TRBD2. The CDR3 sequence is 15 residues long. Trimming took 3 bases from V and 13 from J; bases not matched to a gene: 13. The germline V gene encodes CDR1 LGHNA and CDR2 YSLEER. In nucleotides, the CDR3 is TGCGCCAGCAGCCAGACTTTTAGCGGGAGAGAGACCCAGTTCTTC. Translation gives CASSQTFSGRETQFF.

This clonotype was seen repeatedly, ten times or more. The rearrangement links TRBV2 to TRBJ2-7; TRBD2 might be the D (6 bases). The CDR3 is made up of 12 amino acids. The germline V and J ends were trimmed by 6 bases and 6 bases, with 12 bases remaining between them. CDR1 is SNHLY, CDR2 FYNNEI, per germline. This chain's CDR3 is CASSTGGIEQYF. In DNA form, the CDR3 reads TGTGCCAGCAGCACCGGAGGGATCGAGCAGTACTTC.

This chain links TRBV29-1 with TRBJ1-1; possibly TRBD1 for D (5 bases). V lost 6 bases to trimming and J lost 0 bases, with 17 bases between them. Germline V gene data show CDR1 as SQVTM and CDR2 as ANQGSEA. The CDR3 is made up of 15 amino acids. The CDR3 spells CSVDSVTELNTEAFF. CDR3 nucleotide sequence: TGCAGCGTCGACTCGGTGACAGAGCTGAACACTGAAGCTTTCTTT. Full variable domain (outside the CDR3, taken from reference TRBV29-1 and TRBJ1-1): SAVISQKPSRDICQRGTSLTIQCQVDSQVTMMFWYRQQPGQSLTLIATANQGSEATYESGFVIDKFPISRPNLTFSTLTVSNMSPEDSSIYLCSVDSVTELNTEAFFGQGTRLTVV.

Only a few counts were recorded for this clonotype. The V gene is TRBV5-6, the J gene TRBJ2-5; 9 nucleotides match TRBD2. TRBJ2-1 explains the end of the DNA better; the J call may be wrong. There are 16 residues in the CDR3. Germline-derived CDR1 and CDR2 are SGHDT and YYEEEE. The CDR3, as DNA: TGTGCCAGCAGCTTGGCAGCGGGGGGACACCAAGAGACCCAGTTCTTC. This gives the protein CASSLAAGGHQETQFF.

Regarding this clonotype: At one boundary the junction diverges from the germline segment, which might be a read error. The CDR3 DNA sequence: TGCACCAGCAGCTTTGGGGCCTCAACACTTCTCTATGGCTACACCTTC. It specifies CTSSFGASTLLYGYTF. The gene calls are TRBV5-1 and TRBJ1-2; a weak D match, TRBD1 (5 bases). The CDR3 totals 16 residues. CDR1 and CDR2 (germline): SGHRS, YFSETQ.

This clonotype came up many times. CDR3 DNA: TGTGCCAGCAGCGACGTAGCGGACAGTTTTAACTATGGCTACACCTTC. Its translation is CASSDVADSFNYGYTF. V gene TRBV7-9 combines with J gene TRBJ1-2; a possible D gene is TRBD1 (6 bases). The CDR3 covers 16 residues. Trimming pared 5 bases from V and 1 base from J, leaving 17 bases between. Germline assignment: CDR1 SEHNR and CDR2 FQNEAQ (reference sequence).

This clonotype was observed a few times. V and J are TRBV12-3 or TRBV12-4 and TRBJ2-1; D not certain. The J call is in doubt because the DNA end fits TRBJ2-7 better. The CDR3 loop spans 15 amino acids. The CDR3 DNA reads as TGTGCCAGCAGACGTAGTTTTCGCTCCTACAATGAGCAGTACTTC. Translation: CASRRSFRSYNEQYF.

This rearrangement joins TRBV19 to TRBJ2-5; the D call may be TRBD1 or TRBD2 (5 bases each). Germline V gene sequence: CDR1 LNHDA, CDR2 SQIVND (reference sequence). This CDR3 region has 14 residues. The V end was cut by 10 bases, the J end by 4 bases, with 19 bases between. CDR3 residues: CATKGRALGETQYF. CDR3 nucleotide sequence: TGTGCCACCAAGGGGCGGGCCCTTGGAGAGACCCAGTACTTC.

Remarks on this clonotype: Possible read error: a much larger clone is one base away. This chain uses TRBV5-1 with TRBJ1-2; 7 bases line up with TRBD1. CDR1 and CDR2 (germline): SGHRS, YFSETQ. CDR3 length: 13 residues. The CDR3 protein is CTSSLGTDSGYTF. The CDR3 DNA follows: TGCACCAGCAGCCTCGGGACAGATTCTGGCTACACCTTC.